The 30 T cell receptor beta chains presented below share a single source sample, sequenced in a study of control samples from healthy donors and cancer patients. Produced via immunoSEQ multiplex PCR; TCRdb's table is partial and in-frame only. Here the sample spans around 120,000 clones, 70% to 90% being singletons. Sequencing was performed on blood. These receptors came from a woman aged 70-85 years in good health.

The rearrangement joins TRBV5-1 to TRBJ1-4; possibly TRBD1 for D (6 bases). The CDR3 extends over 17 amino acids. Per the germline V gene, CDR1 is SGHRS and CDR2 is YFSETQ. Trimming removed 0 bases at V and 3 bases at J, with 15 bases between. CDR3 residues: CASSLAVGGASNEKLFF. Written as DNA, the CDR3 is TGCGCCAGCAGCTTGGCCGTGGGGGGCGCGTCTAATGAAAAACTGTTTTTT.

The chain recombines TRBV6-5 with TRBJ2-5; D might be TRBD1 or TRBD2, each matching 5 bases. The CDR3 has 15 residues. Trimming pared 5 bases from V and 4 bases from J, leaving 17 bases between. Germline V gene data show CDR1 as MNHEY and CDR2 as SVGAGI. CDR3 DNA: TGTGCCAGCAGTAGGGACCCGGCGGCTCTAGAGACCCAGTACTTC. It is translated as CASSRDPAALETQYF.

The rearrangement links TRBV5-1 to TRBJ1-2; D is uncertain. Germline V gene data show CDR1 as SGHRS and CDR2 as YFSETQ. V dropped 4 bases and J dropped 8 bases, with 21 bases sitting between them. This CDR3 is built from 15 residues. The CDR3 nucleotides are TGCGCCAGCAGCGTAAAGGACGCGGGAGTTTACGGCTACACCTTC. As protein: CASSVKDAGVYGYTF.

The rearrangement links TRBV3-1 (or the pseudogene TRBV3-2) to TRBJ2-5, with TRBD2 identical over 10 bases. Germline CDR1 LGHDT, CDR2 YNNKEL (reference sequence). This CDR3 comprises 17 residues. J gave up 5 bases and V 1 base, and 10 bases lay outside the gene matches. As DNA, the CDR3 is TGTGCCAGCAGCCAAGGCGCTAGCGGGGGACTAGGGGAGACCCAGTACTTC. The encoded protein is CASSQGASGGLGETQYF.

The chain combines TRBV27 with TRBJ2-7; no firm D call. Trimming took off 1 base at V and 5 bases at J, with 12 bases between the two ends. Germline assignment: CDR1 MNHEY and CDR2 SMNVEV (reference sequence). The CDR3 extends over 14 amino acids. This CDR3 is CASSLLGWAHEQYF. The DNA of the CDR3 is TGTGCCAGCAGTTTATTAGGGTGGGCCCACGAGCAGTACTTC.

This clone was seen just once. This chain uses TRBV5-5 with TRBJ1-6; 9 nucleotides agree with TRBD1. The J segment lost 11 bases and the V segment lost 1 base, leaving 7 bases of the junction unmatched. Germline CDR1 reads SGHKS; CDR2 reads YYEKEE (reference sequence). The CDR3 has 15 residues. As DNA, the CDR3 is TGTGCCAGCAGCTTGTCCGGGACAGGGATCGCACCCCTCCACTTT. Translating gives CASSLSGTGIAPLHF.

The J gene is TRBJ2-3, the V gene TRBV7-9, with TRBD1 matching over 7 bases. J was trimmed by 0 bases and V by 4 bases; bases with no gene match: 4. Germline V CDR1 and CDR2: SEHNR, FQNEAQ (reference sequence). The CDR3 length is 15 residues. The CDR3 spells CASSSTGISTDTQYF. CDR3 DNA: TGTGCCAGCAGCTCGACAGGGATTAGCACAGATACGCAGTATTTT.

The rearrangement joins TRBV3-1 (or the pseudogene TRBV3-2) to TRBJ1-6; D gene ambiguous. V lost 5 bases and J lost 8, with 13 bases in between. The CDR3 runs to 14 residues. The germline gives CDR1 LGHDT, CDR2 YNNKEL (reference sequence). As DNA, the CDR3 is TGTGCCAGCAGCGCCGGGATGTGGGATTCACCCCTCCACTTT. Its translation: CASSAGMWDSPLHF.

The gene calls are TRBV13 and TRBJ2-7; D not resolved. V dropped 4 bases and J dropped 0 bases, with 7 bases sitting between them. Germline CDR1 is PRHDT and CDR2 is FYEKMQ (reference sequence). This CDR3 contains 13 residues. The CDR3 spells CASSSPSSYEQYF. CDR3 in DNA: TGTGCCAGCAGCTCCCCAAGCTCCTACGAGCAGTACTTC. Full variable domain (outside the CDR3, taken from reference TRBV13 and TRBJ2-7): AAGVIQSPRHLIKEKRETATLKCYPIPRHDTVYWYQQGPGQDPQFLISFYEKMQSDKGSIPDRFSAQQFSDYHSELNMSSLELGDSALYFCASSSPSSYEQYFGPGTRLTVT.

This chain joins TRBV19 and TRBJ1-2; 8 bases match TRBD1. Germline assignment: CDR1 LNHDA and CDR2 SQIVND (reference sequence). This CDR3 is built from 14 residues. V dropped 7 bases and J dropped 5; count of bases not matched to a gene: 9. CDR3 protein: CASTPGQGLYGYTF. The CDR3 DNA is TGTGCCAGTACCCCAGGACAGGGACTGTATGGCTACACCTTC.

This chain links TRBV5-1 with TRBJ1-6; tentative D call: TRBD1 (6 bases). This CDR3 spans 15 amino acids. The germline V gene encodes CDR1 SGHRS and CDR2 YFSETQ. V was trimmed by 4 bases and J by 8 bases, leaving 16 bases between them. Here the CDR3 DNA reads TGCGCCAGCAGCCCTGGGGAGGGGGTTGATTCACCCCTCCACTTT. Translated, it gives CASSPGEGVDSPLHF.

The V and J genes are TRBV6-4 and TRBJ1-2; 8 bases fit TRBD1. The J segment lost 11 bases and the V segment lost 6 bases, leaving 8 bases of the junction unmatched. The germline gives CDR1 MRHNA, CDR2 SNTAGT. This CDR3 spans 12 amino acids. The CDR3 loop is CASSPGTGHYTF. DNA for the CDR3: TGTGCCAGCAGCCCCGGGACAGGACATTACACCTTC.

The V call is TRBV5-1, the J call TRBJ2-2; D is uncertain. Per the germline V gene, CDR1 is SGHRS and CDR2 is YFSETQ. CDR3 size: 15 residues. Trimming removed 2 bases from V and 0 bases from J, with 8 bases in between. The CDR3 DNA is TGCGCCAGCAGCTTACAATTCGCGAACACCGGGGAGCTGTTTTTT. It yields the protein CASSLQFANTGELFF.

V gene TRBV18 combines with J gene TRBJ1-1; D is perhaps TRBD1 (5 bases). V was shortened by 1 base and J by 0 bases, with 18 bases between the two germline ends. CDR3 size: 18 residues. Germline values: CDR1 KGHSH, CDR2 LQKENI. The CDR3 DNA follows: TGTGCCAGCTCACCACTGCAGGGAGGGAGGCTCATGAACACTGAAGCTTTCTTT. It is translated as CASSPLQGGRLMNTEAFF.

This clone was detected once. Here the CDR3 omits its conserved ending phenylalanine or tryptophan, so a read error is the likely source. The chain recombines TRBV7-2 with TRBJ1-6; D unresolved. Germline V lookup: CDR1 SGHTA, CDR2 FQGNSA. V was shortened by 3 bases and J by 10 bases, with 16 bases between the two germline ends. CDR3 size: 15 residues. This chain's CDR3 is CASSFLGPVGSPLHL. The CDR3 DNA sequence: TGTGCCAGCAGCTTTCTTGGCCCGGTAGGGTCACCCCTCCACCTT.

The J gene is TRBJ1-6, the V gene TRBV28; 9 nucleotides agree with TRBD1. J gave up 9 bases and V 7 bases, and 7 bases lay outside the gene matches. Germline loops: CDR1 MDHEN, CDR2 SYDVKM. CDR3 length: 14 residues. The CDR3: CASTGGQGRSPLHF. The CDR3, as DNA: TGTGCCAGCACCGGGGGACAGGGTCGTTCACCCCTCCACTTT.

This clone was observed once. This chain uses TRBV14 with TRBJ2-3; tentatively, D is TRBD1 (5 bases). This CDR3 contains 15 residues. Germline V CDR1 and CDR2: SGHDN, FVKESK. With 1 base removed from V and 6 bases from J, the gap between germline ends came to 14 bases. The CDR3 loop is CASSQGRQIFDTQYF. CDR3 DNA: TGTGCCAGCAGCCAAGGTCGACAGATTTTCGATACGCAGTATTTT.

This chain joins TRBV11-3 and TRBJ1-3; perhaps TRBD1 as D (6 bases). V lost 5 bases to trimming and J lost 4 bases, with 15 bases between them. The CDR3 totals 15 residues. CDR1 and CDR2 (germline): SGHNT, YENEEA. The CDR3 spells CASSPSGARGNTIYF. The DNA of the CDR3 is TGTGCCAGCAGCCCATCGGGGGCGCGAGGAAACACCATATATTTT.

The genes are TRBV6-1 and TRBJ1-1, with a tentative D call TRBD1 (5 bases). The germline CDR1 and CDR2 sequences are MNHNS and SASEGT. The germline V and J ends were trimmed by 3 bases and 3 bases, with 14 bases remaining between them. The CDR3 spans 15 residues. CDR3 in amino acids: CASSDGGIGHTEAFF. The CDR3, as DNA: TGTGCCAGCAGTGATGGGGGTATCGGCCACACTGAAGCTTTCTTT.

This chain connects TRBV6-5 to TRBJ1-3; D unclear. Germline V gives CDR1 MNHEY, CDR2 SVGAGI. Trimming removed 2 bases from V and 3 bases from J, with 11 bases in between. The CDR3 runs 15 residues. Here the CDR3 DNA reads TGTGCCAGCAGTTACGTCCGGGGAGGTGGAAACACCATATATTTT. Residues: CASSYVRGGGNTIYF.

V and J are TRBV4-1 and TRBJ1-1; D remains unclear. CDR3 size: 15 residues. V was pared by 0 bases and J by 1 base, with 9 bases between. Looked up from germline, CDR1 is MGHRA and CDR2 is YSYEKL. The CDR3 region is CASSQDGVGNTEAFF. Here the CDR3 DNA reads TGCGCCAGCAGCCAAGATGGGGTCGGGAACACTGAAGCTTTCTTT.

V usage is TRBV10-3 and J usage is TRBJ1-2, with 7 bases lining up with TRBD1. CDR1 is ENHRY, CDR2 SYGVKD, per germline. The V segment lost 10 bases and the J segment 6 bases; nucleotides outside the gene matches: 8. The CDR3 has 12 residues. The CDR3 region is CATAEQGDGYTF. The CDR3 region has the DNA TGTGCCACCGCGGAGCAGGGGGATGGCTACACCTTC.

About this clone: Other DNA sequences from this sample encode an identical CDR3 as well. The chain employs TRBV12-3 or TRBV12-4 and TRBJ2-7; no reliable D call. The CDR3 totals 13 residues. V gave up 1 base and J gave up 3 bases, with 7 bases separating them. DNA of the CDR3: TGTGCCAGCAGTTTAGGTCCCGGCTACGAGCAGTACTTC. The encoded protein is CASSLGPGYEQYF.

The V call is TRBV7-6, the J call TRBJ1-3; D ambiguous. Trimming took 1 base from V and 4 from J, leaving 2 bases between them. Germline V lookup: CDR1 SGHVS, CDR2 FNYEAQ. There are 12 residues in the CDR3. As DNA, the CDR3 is TGTGCCAGCAGCTTAGAAGGAAACACCATATATTTT. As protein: CASSLEGNTIYF.

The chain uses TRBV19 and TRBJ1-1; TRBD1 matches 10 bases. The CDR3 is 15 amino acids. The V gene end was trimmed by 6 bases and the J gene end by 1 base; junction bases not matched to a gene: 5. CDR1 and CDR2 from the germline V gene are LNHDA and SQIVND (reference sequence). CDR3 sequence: CASRTGGAWNTEAFF. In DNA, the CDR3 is TGTGCCAGTAGGACAGGGGGCGCTTGGAACACTGAAGCTTTCTTT.

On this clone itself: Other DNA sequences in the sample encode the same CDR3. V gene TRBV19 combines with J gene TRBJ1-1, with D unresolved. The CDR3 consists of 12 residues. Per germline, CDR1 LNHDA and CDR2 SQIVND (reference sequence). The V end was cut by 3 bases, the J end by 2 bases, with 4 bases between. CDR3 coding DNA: TGTGCCAGTAGTATTCGTAACACTGAAGCTTTCTTT. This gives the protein CASSIRNTEAFF.

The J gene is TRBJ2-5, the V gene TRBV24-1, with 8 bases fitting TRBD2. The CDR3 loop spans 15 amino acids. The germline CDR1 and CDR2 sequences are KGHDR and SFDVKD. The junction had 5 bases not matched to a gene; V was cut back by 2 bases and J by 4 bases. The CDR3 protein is CATSDSPGGVETQYF. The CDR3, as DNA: TGTGCCACCAGTGATTCGCCCGGGGGGGTAGAGACCCAGTACTTC.

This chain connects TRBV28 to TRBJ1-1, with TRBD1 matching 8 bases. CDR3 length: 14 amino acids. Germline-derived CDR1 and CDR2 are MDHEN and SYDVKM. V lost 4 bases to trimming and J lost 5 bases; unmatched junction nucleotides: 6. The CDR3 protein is CASSSGQGGTEAFF. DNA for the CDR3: TGTGCCAGCAGTTCCGGACAGGGTGGGACTGAAGCTTTCTTT.

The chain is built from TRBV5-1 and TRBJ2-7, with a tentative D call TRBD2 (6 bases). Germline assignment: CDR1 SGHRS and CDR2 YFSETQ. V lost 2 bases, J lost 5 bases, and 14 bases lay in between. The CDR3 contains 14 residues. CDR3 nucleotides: TGCGCCAGCAGCTTCTCAGGGTCGGGGGACGAGCAGTACTTC. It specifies CASSFSGSGDEQYF.

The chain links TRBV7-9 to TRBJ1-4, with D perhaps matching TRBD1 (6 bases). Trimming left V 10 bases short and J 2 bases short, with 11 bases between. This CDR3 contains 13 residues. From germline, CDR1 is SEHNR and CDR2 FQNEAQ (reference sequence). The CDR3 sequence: CATGGHTNEKLFF. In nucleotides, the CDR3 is TGTGCCACGGGGGGACACACTAATGAAAAACTGTTTTTT.